This TCR beta chain is from a study of blood T cell repertoires in COVID-19. Study at large: Researchers got acute and convalescent COVID-19 samples from the United States, Italy and Spain. The cDNA or gDNA used as material had been derived from T cells, B-cell-depleted T cells, or PBMCs.

Authors' data handling: How many nucleated cells were present was estimated from reference gene primer amplification. Only in-frame clones appear in the TCRdb table, and some are missing; sequencing was by immunoSEQ multiplex PCR. The DNA was the basis for D and trimming; V, J and clone size are from that table. Among some 150,000 clones listed, 85% to 90% were seen once. Trimming removed 0 bases from V and 4 bases from J, with 6 bases in between. Looked up from germline, CDR1 is MGHRA and CDR2 is YSYEKL. This CDR3 spans 13 amino acids. The V and J genes are TRBV4-1 and TRBJ1-2, with D uncertain. Sequencing was done on a sample of peripheral blood. The TCR originated in a human donor in a cohort sampled during active COVID-19. CDR3 residues: CASSQDSLYGYTF. The DNA of the CDR3 is TGCGCCAGCAGCCAAGATTCCCTCTATGGCTACACCTTC.